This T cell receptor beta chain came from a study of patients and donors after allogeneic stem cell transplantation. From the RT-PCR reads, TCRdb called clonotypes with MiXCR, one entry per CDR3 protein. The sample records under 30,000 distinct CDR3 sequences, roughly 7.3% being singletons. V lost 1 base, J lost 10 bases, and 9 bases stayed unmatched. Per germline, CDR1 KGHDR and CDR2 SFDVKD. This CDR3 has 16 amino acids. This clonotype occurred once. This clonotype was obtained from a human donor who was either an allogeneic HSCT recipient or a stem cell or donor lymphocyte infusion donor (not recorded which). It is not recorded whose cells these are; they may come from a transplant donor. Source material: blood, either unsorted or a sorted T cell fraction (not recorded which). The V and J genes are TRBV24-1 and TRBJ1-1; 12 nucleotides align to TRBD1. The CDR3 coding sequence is TGTGCCACCAGTGATTTCCCGGGACAGGGGGCGAAAAGAGCTTTCTTT. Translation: CATSDFPGQGAKRAFF.